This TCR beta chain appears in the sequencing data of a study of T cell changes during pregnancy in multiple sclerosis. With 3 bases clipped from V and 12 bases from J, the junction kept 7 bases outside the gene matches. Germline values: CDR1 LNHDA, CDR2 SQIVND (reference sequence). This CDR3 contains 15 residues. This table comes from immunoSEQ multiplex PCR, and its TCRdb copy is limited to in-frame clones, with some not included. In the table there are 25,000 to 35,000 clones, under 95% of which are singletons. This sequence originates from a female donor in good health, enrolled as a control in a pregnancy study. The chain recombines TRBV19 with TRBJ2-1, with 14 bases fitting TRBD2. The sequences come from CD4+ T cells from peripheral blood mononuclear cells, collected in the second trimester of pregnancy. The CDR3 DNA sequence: TGTGCCAGTAGTATTGGGACTAGCGGGAGTCCGGGGCAGTTCTTC. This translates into CASSIGTSGSPGQFF.